This entry lists 6 T cell receptor beta chains sequenced from one sample in a study of cytomegalovirus exposure and HLA in healthy donors (TCRdb year 2017). The library was built by means of the immunoSEQ multiplex PCR assay. The multiplex PCR relied on a mix of 60 forward primers for TCR Vbeta segments and 13 reverse primers for TCR Jbeta segments. The source is immuneACCESS, and TCRdb retained only in-frame sequences with V and J called. Part of the clones is not carried over; for the studies checked, unresolved V genes explain less than half of this, and the remainder is unexplained. The sample data list 200,000 to 250,000 clones, and around 80% of these were observed just once. The biggest ten clones account for less than 3.5% of the sample. The sample consisted of PBMCs. The origin of the receptors is a woman aged 55-70 years in good health and CMV-seropositive.

V and J are TRBV28 and TRBJ2-3, with 8 nucleotides matching TRBD2. V shed 3 bases and J 3 bases; nucleotides not matched to a gene: 5. CDR1 and CDR2 (germline): MDHEN, SYDVKM. This CDR3 region has 15 residues. The CDR3 DNA reads TGTGCCAGCAGTTTCGCCATAGCGGGGACAGATACGCAGTATTTT. Translated: CASSFAIAGTDTQYF.

This clone appeared a few times. The chain carries TRBV7-8 and TRBJ2-7, with a possible D match to TRBD2 (5 bases). Between the trimmed V and J ends, which lost 5 bases and 7 bases, there was a span of 12 bases. The germline V gene has CDR1 SGHVS and CDR2 FQNEAQ. This CDR3 comprises 12 residues. The CDR3 protein is CASSPGWQEQYF. The CDR3 nucleotides read TGTGCCAGCAGCCCGGGGTGGCAGGAGCAGTACTTC.

The V call is TRBV2, the J call TRBJ2-7; 8 positions agree with TRBD1. V dropped 7 bases and J dropped 6; count of bases not matched to a gene: 11. This CDR3 contains 14 residues. Germline V gene sequence: CDR1 SNHLY, CDR2 FYNNEI. The CDR3 sequence is CASTDRTGTGEQYF. As DNA, the CDR3 is TGTGCCAGCACCGATAGGACAGGGACGGGCGAGCAGTACTTC.

This chain connects TRBV7-3 to TRBJ1-1; no firm D call. Trimming stripped 5 bases from V and 4 bases from J, with 11 bases between. Germline values: CDR1 SGHTA, CDR2 FQGTGA. CDR3 length: 13 residues. This CDR3 is CASSPERSTEAFF. The DNA for the CDR3 is TGTGCCAGCAGCCCTGAGAGGAGCACTGAAGCTTTCTTT.

The rearrangement links TRBV4-2 to TRBJ1-1; D is possibly TRBD1 (6 bases). Germline CDR1 LGHNA, CDR2 YNFKEQ. The CDR3 is 13 residues long. Trimming left V 4 bases short and J 7 bases short, with 13 bases between. CDR3 in amino acids: CASSLGRTDEAFF. The CDR3 bases are TGTGCCAGCAGCCTTGGAAGGACAGATGAAGCTTTCTTT.

The V call is TRBV4-1, the J call TRBJ2-1; 8 bases map to TRBD2. Germline assignment: CDR1 MGHRA and CDR2 YSYEKL. The V gene end was trimmed by 2 bases and the J gene end by 10 bases; junction bases not matched to a gene: 16. The CDR3 covers 17 residues. CDR3 region: CASSQPLAGSLYKEQFF. In DNA form, the CDR3 reads TGCGCCAGCAGCCAACCATTAGCGGGGAGTTTGTATAAAGAGCAGTTCTTC.